The 17 T cell receptor beta chains presented below share a single source sample, sequenced in a study of blood T cells in healthy people across ages. Through a sample-barcoded 5' primer and a J-beta primer mix, a second PCR was run for about 6 to 11 cycles. TCRdb called the 5' RACE reads again in MiXCR, with one record for every CDR3 protein. The table lists 980,000 or so distinct CDR3 sequences, around 48% of them singletons. Specimen: blood. These receptors were collected from a man aged 30 to 45 in good health.

This clonotype was recorded a few times. The chain has TRBV21-1 and TRBJ2-3; no DNA check was done on the table's D call, TRBD1. TRBV21-1 represents a pseudogene. The CDR3 sequence is 15 residues long. CDR3 loop: CASTFGDRGTDTQYF. The CDR3, as DNA: TGTGCCAGCACCTTCGGGGACAGGGGAACAGATACGCAGTATTTT.

DNA for the CDR3: TGCAGCGTTGAAATAGGGGTAGGTCAGCCCCAGCATTTT. Translating it yields CSVEIGVGQPQHF. V gene TRBV29-1 combines with J gene TRBJ1-5; D is possibly TRBD1 (5 bases). This CDR3 region has 13 residues. V shed 2 bases and J shed 6 bases, with 11 bases lying between them. Germline lookup yields CDR1 SQVTM and CDR2 ANQGSEA.

CDR3: CASSQEVTSGDPTDTQYF. As DNA, the CDR3 is TGTGCCAGCAGCCAAGAAGTAACTAGCGGGGACCCCACAGATACGCAGTATTTT. The rearrangement joins TRBV4-2 to TRBJ2-3, with TRBD2 matching over 10 bases. V lost 0 bases and J lost 2; bases outside the gene matches: 8. Germline CDR1 is LGHNA and CDR2 is YNFKEQ. This CDR3 comprises 18 residues.

The chain is built from TRBV9 and TRBJ2-4, with D uncertain. The ends were cut back, 7 bases at V and 6 bases at J, with 11 bases in the middle. The germline CDR1 and CDR2 sequences are SGDLS and YYNGEE. This CDR3 spans 12 amino acids. For the CDR3, the DNA is TGTGCCAGCGGGATGACGGGAAACATTCAGTACTTC. It translates to CASGMTGNIQYF.

This clonotype turned up a few times. The V call is TRBV6-1, the J call TRBJ2-3, with 11 bases fitting TRBD2. Trimming took 6 bases from V and 5 from J; bases not matched to a gene: 16. CDR3 length: 18 residues. The germline CDR1 and CDR2 sequences are MNHNS and SASEGT. The CDR3 region is CASRPTSGKLGGGDTQYF. DNA of the CDR3: TGTGCCAGCAGGCCGACTAGCGGGAAACTAGGAGGTGGAGATACGCAGTATTTT.

This clonotype was found a few times. The chain combines TRBV9 with TRBJ2-6; 10 bases match TRBD1. The CDR3 has 18 amino acids. With V trimmed by 4 bases and J by 2 bases, 9 bases remained unmatched. CDR1 SGDLS and CDR2 YYNGEE come from the germline V gene. This CDR3 is CASSYLDRGGAGANVLTF. The CDR3 DNA reads TGTGCCAGCAGCTATCTGGACAGGGGGGGTGCTGGGGCCAACGTCCTGACTTTC.

The rearrangement uses TRBV27 and TRBJ2-5; D may match TRBD1 or TRBD2 (5 bases each). This CDR3 is built from 14 residues. V was cut by 7 bases and J by 5 bases, with 17 bases left in between. CDR1 and CDR2 from the germline V gene are MNHEY and SMNVEV (reference sequence). CDR3 coding DNA: TGTGCCAGCAAACCACTGGGGGAGTCGGAGACCCAGTACTTC. This gives the protein CASKPLGESETQYF.

The chain carries TRBV5-1 and TRBJ2-7; D remains unclear. V lost 4 bases and J lost 7, with 12 bases in between. The CDR3 has 12 amino acids. CDR1 and CDR2 (germline): SGHRS, YFSETQ. DNA of the CDR3: TGCGCCAGCAGCGAAGTCTCCCGGGAGCAGTACTTC. It translates to CASSEVSREQYF.

On this clonotype: A much bigger clone sits one base away, suggesting this may be a read error. The chain employs TRBV7-2 and TRBJ2-5, with D perhaps TRBD2 (5 bases). The V end was cut by 3 bases, the J end by 11 bases, with 16 bases between. Germline-derived CDR1 and CDR2 are SGHTA and FQGNSA. The CDR3 length is 13 residues. CDR3 region: CASSFVARNEQYF. CDR3 sequence (DNA): TGTGCCAGCAGCTTCGTAGCGAGGAATGAGCAGTACTTC.

Points on this clonotype: A much larger clone differs from this one at a single base, so this may be a read error. The chain employs TRBV7-9 and TRBJ2-5; tentatively, D is TRBD2 (6 bases). The end of the DNA aligns better with TRBJ2-7, so the J call may be wrong. Germline-derived CDR1 and CDR2 are SEHNR and FQNEAQ (reference sequence). The CDR3 is 12 amino acids. CDR3 in DNA: TGTGCCAGCAGCGACGGGGGACTCGAGCAGTACTTC. Residues: CASSDGGLEQYF.

The chain couples TRBV20-1 to TRBJ2-1; D not certain. The CDR3 sequence is 12 residues long. V was trimmed by 7 bases and J by 0 bases, leaving 7 bases between them. The germline CDR1 and CDR2 sequences are DFQATT and SNEGSKA (reference sequence). CDR3 nucleotides: TGCAGTGTAAAAGCCTCCTACAATGAGCAGTTCTTC. It encodes CSVKASYNEQFF.

The chain employs TRBV20-1 and TRBJ2-3; 7 bases fit TRBD1. V was pared by 5 bases and J by 0 bases, with 8 bases of the junction left unmatched. The V gene's germline CDR1 is DFQATT and CDR2 SNEGSKA (reference sequence). The CDR3 length is 15 residues. For the CDR3, the DNA is TGCAGTGCTTACCGGGACAGATCTAGCACAGATACGCAGTATTTT. As protein: CSAYRDRSSTDTQYF.

This CDR3 is CSVEVQDSRFDEQYF. The CDR3 coding sequence is TGCAGCGTTGAGGTGCAGGATTCCCGGTTCGATGAGCAGTACTTC. The rearrangement joins TRBV29-1 to TRBJ2-7; no definite D call. The CDR3 is 15 residues long. Germline loops: CDR1 SQVTM, CDR2 ANQGSEA. V was trimmed by 3 bases and J by 7 bases, leaving 22 bases between them.

The gene calls are TRBV2 and TRBJ2-5, with D possibly being TRBD2 (6 bases). The end of the DNA fits TRBJ2-7 better, so the J call may be wrong. The germline V gene encodes CDR1 SNHLY and CDR2 FYNNEI. This CDR3 has 12 residues. Here the CDR3 reads CASSVGGPEQYF. The CDR3 bases are TGTGCCAGCAGTGTGGGGGGTCCCGAGCAGTACTTC.

The chain joins TRBV12-3 or TRBV12-4 to TRBJ2-7; 8 bases agree with TRBD1. There are 14 residues in the CDR3. The V segment lost 2 bases and the J segment 3 bases; nucleotides outside the gene matches: 3. CDR3 residues: CASSLKTGVYEQYF. Written as DNA, the CDR3 is TGTGCCAGCAGTTTAAAGACAGGGGTCTACGAGCAGTACTTC.

V usage is TRBV7-2 and J usage is TRBJ1-4; 10 nucleotides line up with TRBD1. With V trimmed by 3 bases and J by 1 base, 11 bases remained unmatched. The CDR3 totals 19 residues. CDR1 is SGHTA, CDR2 FQGNSA, per germline. CDR3 in DNA: TGTGCCAGCAGCTTGCTCTTGGGGGGACAGGGGATAACTAATGAAAAACTGTTTTTT. This sequence encodes CASSLLLGGQGITNEKLFF. The entire variable domain, with the rest obtained from reference TRBV7-2 and TRBJ1-4, is as follows: GAGVSQSPSNKVTEKGKDVELRCDPISGHTALYWYRQSLGQGLEFLIYFQGNSAPDKSGLPSDRFSAERTGGSVSTLTIQRTQQEDSAVYLCASSLLLGGQGITNEKLFFGSGTQLSVL.

As regards this clonotype: This may be a read error, as it is one base from a much larger clone. The rearrangement uses TRBV28 and TRBJ2-1; TRBD2 aligns across 9 bases. Germline V lookup: CDR1 MDHEN, CDR2 SYDVKM. The CDR3 extends over 13 amino acids. V gave up 7 bases and J gave up 10 bases; unmatched junction bases: 8. As DNA, the CDR3 is TGTGCCAGCAACCGCGGGGGGGATTACGAGCAGTTCTTC. The encoded protein is CASNRGGDYEQFF.